The clone carrying this T cell receptor (beta chain) was seen a handful of times. Its matching antigen is unknown. This entry comes from a study of post-analysis software for immune sequencing data. Findings and limits, study-wide: People with multiple sclerosis had a significantly lower normalized Chao1 diversity than controls did. Relative to controls, patients had about 5 TRBV segments at higher frequency, with TRBV5-6, TRBV5-1 and TRBV20-1 among these. Under F measure analysis, samples from one preparation batch co-clustered strongly.

Unique molecular identifiers had been added to the TCR beta cDNA libraries. The T cell input of about 0.85 to 10 million gave around 450,000 cDNA molecules. TCRdb redid the calling of the PCR reads with MiXCR, one entry per CDR3 protein. The sample holds approximately 360,000 distinct CDR3 sequences; about a third are singletons and the top ten take 13%. Per germline, CDR1 ENHRY and CDR2 SYGVKD. The CDR3 has 19 amino acids. V was cut by 4 bases and J by 3 bases, with 26 bases left in between. The material sequenced was blood. The V call is TRBV10-3, the J call TRBJ2-3, with D possibly matching TRBD1 (6 bases). The TCR was taken from a girl under 18 with multiple sclerosis. In DNA, the CDR3 is TGTGCCATCAGTGCGAACCCACAGGGATTATCCTGGGGGACAGATACGCAGTATTTT. As protein: CAISANPQGLSWGTDTQYF.